The next 6 T cell receptor beta chains were all read from a single sample in a study of T cell repertoires in cytomegalovirus infection. Their recognized antigens are unknown. TCRdb reanalysed the reads using MiXCR and keeps one entry per CDR3 protein. Of a few hundred thousand distinct CDR3 sequences listed, 35% to 50% were seen once; the top ten hold 48%. Sequenced here: cultured PBMCs, sampled from culture after CMV antigen stimulation. The origin of the receptors is a human donor in good health (CMV status not recorded). Some clones in this sample may be carry-over from other donors' samples.

The chain uses TRBV4-1 and TRBJ2-7, with D possibly TRBD2 on 6 matching bases. Germline lookup yields CDR1 MGHRA and CDR2 YSYEKL. Trimming left V 0 bases short and J 2 bases short, with 14 bases between. The CDR3 has 16 residues. The CDR3 sequence: CASSQDLGGTPYEQYF. The CDR3 DNA is TGCGCCAGCAGCCAAGATCTGGGCGGGACTCCCTACGAGCAGTACTTC.

The chain uses TRBV20-1 and TRBJ2-1; TRBD2 aligns across 11 bases. The ends lost 3 bases at V and 12 bases at J; junction bases unmatched: 13. The CDR3 runs 15 residues. Germline CDR1 reads DFQATT; CDR2 reads SNEGSKA (reference sequence). The CDR3 DNA sequence: TGCAGTGCTAGCTCCCTAGCGGGAGGCGCCGTTGGGCAGTTCTTC. Translated: CSASSLAGGAVGQFF.

This clonotype appeared a few times. The chain recombines TRBV7-2 with TRBJ2-5; 7 positions agree with TRBD2. Trimming took 3 bases from V and 5 from J; bases not matched to a gene: 6. CDR3 length: 14 residues. CDR1 is SGHTA, CDR2 FQGNSA, per germline. CDR3: CASSFIRGSETQYF. The CDR3 coding sequence is TGTGCCAGCAGCTTTATCCGCGGGAGCGAGACCCAGTACTTC.

CDR3 sequence reads: CASTGPNTGELFF. The CDR3 DNA reads as TGTGCCAGCACCGGGCCGAACACCGGGGAGCTGTTTTTT. The gene calls are TRBV2 and TRBJ2-2, with D hard to call. CDR3 size: 13 residues. CDR1 is SNHLY, CDR2 FYNNEI, per germline. Trimming stripped 7 bases from V and 0 bases from J, with 6 bases between. Variable domain in full (rest from reference TRBV2 and TRBJ2-2): EPEVTQTPSHQVTQMGQEVILRCVPISNHLYFYWYRQILGQKVEFLVSFYNNEISEKSEIFDDQFSVERPDGSNFTLKIRSTKLEDSAMYFCASTGPNTGELFFGEGSRLTVL.

This sequence joins TRBV20-1 and TRBJ2-3; D call uncertain. Trimming removed 3 bases at V and 0 bases at J, with 10 bases between. This CDR3 region has 14 residues. Germline V gene lookup returns CDR1 DFQATT and CDR2 SNEGSKA (reference sequence). CDR3 in amino acids: CSARRPFSTDTQYF. In DNA form, the CDR3 reads TGCAGTGCTAGGAGGCCGTTTAGCACAGATACGCAGTATTTT.

J is TRBJ2-3 and V is TRBV12-3 or TRBV12-4, with D possibly matching TRBD2 (5 bases). V lost 7 bases and J lost 4, with 15 bases in between. The CDR3 runs to 14 residues. This CDR3 reads CASTSTWTADTQYF. The CDR3 region has the DNA TGTGCCAGCACTTCCACCTGGACTGCAGATACGCAGTATTTT.